These 29 T cell receptor beta chains originate from one sample sequenced in a study of patients and donors after allogeneic stem cell transplantation. One entry per CDR3 protein results from TCRdb running MiXCR on the RT-PCR reads. Among about 960,000 distinct CDR3 sequences, roughly 17% were seen once, and the ten largest hold 5% to 7.5%. The sequencing sample was made of blood, either unsorted or a sorted T cell fraction (not recorded which). All receptors come from a human donor who was either an allogeneic HSCT recipient or a stem cell or donor lymphocyte infusion donor (not recorded which). It is not recorded whose cells these are; they may come from a transplant donor.

This clonotype was counted between two and nine times. This sequence joins TRBV5-1 and TRBJ2-3, with TRBD2 identical over 9 bases. CDR3 length: 17 amino acids. J was trimmed by 0 bases and V by 4 bases; bases with no gene match: 9. In germline, CDR1 is SGHRS, CDR2 YFSETQ. CDR3 sequence: CASSPFRTSVSTDTQYF. In nucleotides, the CDR3 is TGCGCCAGCAGCCCTTTTCGGACTAGCGTAAGCACAGATACGCAGTATTTT.

This clonotype was seen a few times. V gene TRBV15 combines with J gene TRBJ2-2; a weak D match, TRBD2 (5 bases). The CDR3 loop spans 15 amino acids. Trimming cost V 5 bases and J 7 bases, with 17 bases left between them. Germline V lookup: CDR1 LNHNV, CDR2 YYDKDF (reference sequence). The CDR3 here is CATSFGGGPGGELFF. The CDR3 DNA sequence: TGTGCCACCAGCTTCGGCGGCGGGCCAGGCGGGGAGCTGTTTTTT.

The chain couples TRBV15 to TRBJ1-2; D gene ambiguous. The CDR3 contains 16 residues. Trimming stripped 0 bases from V and 0 bases from J, with 11 bases between. CDR1 is LNHNV and CDR2 is YYDKDF in the germline V gene (reference sequence). The CDR3: CATSRDSTAPNYGYTF. CDR3 nucleotides: TGTGCCACCAGCAGAGATTCTACCGCACCTAACTATGGCTACACCTTC.

The V call is TRBV5-6, the J call TRBJ2-7; D is perhaps TRBD2 (5 bases). Trimming removed 0 bases at V and 5 bases at J, with 12 bases between. Germline V CDR1 and CDR2: SGHDT, YYEEEE. This CDR3 is 14 amino acids long. CDR3 protein: CASSLVGVGNEQYF. In DNA form, the CDR3 reads TGTGCCAGCAGCTTGGTCGGGGTGGGAAACGAGCAGTACTTC.

The CDR3 loop is CASRAGGRTGELFF. CDR3 coding DNA: TGTGCCAGCAGGGCGGGGGGGCGCACCGGGGAGCTGTTTTTT. V and J are TRBV2 and TRBJ2-2, with TRBD2 matching over 9 bases. There are 14 residues in the CDR3. CDR1 is SNHLY and CDR2 is FYNNEI in the germline V gene. Trimming cost V 6 bases and J 4 bases; bases outside gene matches: 3.

This clonotype was detected only a few times. This chain joins TRBV9 and TRBJ1-2; 11 bases line up with TRBD1. Germline V gene lookup returns CDR1 SGDLS and CDR2 YYNGEE. V lost 2 bases and J lost 3; bases outside the gene matches: 3. CDR3 length: 15 amino acids. CDR3 sequence (DNA): TGTGCCAGCAGCGTCGGGACAGGGGGGGACTATGGCTACACCTTC. Translating gives CASSVGTGGDYGYTF.

The CDR3 spells CASSPQLGEGDSFPLHF. CDR3 nucleotides: TGTGCCAGCAGTCCACAGCTCGGGGAGGGGGACAGTTTCCCCCTCCACTTT. The chain uses TRBV12-3 or TRBV12-4 and TRBJ1-6; TRBD1 aligns across 7 bases. CDR3 length: 17 residues. V gave up 5 bases and J gave up 13 bases; unmatched junction bases: 20.

The rearrangement joins TRBV5-1 to TRBJ2-5, with 14 positions matching TRBD2. The ends lost 4 bases at V and 3 bases at J; junction bases unmatched: 11. This CDR3 spans 18 amino acids. CDR1 and CDR2 from the germline V gene are SGHRS and YFSETQ. Here the CDR3 reads CASSPRLAGGPVKETQYF. The CDR3 bases are TGCGCCAGCAGCCCGAGACTAGCGGGAGGGCCCGTAAAAGAGACCCAGTACTTC.

The V and J genes are TRBV20-1 and TRBJ2-7, with 10 bases lining up with TRBD2. Germline V CDR1 and CDR2: DFQATT, SNEGSKA (reference sequence). This CDR3 contains 16 residues. With 5 bases clipped from V and 1 base from J, the junction kept 11 bases outside the gene matches. CDR3 amino acids: CSALFSGGPSSYEQYF. DNA for the CDR3: TGCAGTGCTCTATTTAGCGGGGGGCCTTCTTCCTACGAGCAGTACTTC.

This chain connects TRBV6-1 to TRBJ2-2; 7 bases fit TRBD1. Trimming at V came to 5 bases and at J to 0 bases, leaving 9 bases not matched to a gene. This CDR3 comprises 17 residues. Germline V lookup: CDR1 MNHNS, CDR2 SASEGT. CDR3 residues: CASSLRSGTANTGELFF. For the CDR3, the DNA is TGTGCCAGCAGTCTACGCTCCGGGACAGCGAACACCGGGGAGCTGTTTTTT.

J is TRBJ2-5 and V is TRBV21-1. TRBV21-1 is a documented pseudogene. This CDR3 has 14 residues. The CDR3: CASRTPQYQETQYF. In nucleotides, the CDR3 is TGTGCCAGCAGGACCCCACAGTACCAAGAGACCCAGTACTTC.

The rearrangement links TRBV5-1 to TRBJ1-1; D possibly corresponds to TRBD1 (5 bases). Germline V gene data show CDR1 as SGHRS and CDR2 as YFSETQ. The V end lost 3 bases, the J end lost 1 base, and 16 bases lay between the germline ends. The CDR3 runs 16 residues. CDR3 protein: CASSSRGGGPNTEAFF. In DNA form, the CDR3 reads TGCGCCAGCAGCTCCCGAGGCGGGGGACCGAACACTGAAGCTTTCTTT.

The rearrangement joins TRBV29-1 to TRBJ2-7; 10 bases align to TRBD1. CDR3 length: 16 amino acids. Germline loops: CDR1 SQVTM, CDR2 ANQGSEA. The trim removed 1 base at V and 3 bases at J, leaving 9 bases unmatched. The CDR3 DNA reads TGCAGCGTTGAAGCCCCGAGGACAGGGGGTCTCTACGAGCAGTACTTC. It translates to CSVEAPRTGGLYEQYF.

This clonotype was picked up a small number of times. CDR3 bases: TGCGCCAGCAAAAGCCAGGGGGCGGGGGACGAGCAGTACTTC. This gives the protein CASKSQGAGDEQYF. The chain joins TRBV5-1 to TRBJ2-7; D perhaps matches TRBD1 (8 bases). V lost 6 bases, J lost 5 bases, and 18 bases lay in between. This CDR3 contains 14 residues. Looked up from germline, CDR1 is SGHRS and CDR2 is YFSETQ.

The chain carries TRBV2 and TRBJ2-7; 8 nucleotides line up with TRBD1. Germline V gene sequence: CDR1 SNHLY, CDR2 FYNNEI. Losses at the gene ends were 5 bases for V and 4 bases for J; bases not matched to a gene: 16. This CDR3 region has 17 residues. The CDR3 DNA follows: TGTGCCAGCAGTCACGACCGCAGGGGGCCCACGGTTTACGAGCAGTACTTC. It is translated as CASSHDRRGPTVYEQYF.

This clonotype came up a few times. This sequence joins TRBV5-6 and TRBJ1-5; 7 bases fit TRBD1. J lost 2 bases, V lost 2 bases, and 10 bases had no gene match. Germline V gives CDR1 SGHDT, CDR2 YYEEEE. CDR3 length equals 17 residues. Written as DNA, the CDR3 is TGTGCCAGCAGCTTCTTCAGGGGCGGGACAGGCAATCAGCCCCAGCATTTT. Protein sequence: CASSFFRGGTGNQPQHF.

J is TRBJ1-1 and V is TRBV5-1, with D unclear. The CDR3 loop spans 16 amino acids. V lost 0 bases to trimming and J lost 1 base, with 13 bases between them. Germline assignment: CDR1 SGHRS and CDR2 YFSETQ. Here the CDR3 reads CASSLAVWAPNTEAFF. CDR3 DNA sequence: TGCGCCAGCAGCTTGGCCGTTTGGGCCCCGAACACTGAAGCTTTCTTT.

This clonotype turned up a few times. J is TRBJ1-1 and V is TRBV24-1; TRBD1 aligns across 10 bases. The CDR3 has 19 amino acids. The ends lost 4 bases at V and 1 base at J; junction bases unmatched: 14. Germline V gives CDR1 KGHDR, CDR2 SFDVKD. CDR3 DNA sequence: TGTGCCACCAGTGACTCTTACTATCTCCGGGACAGGGGGAACACTGAAGCTTTCTTT. Translating it yields CATSDSYYLRDRGNTEAFF.

CDR3 sequence reads: CASSSTSGSETQYF. The DNA of the CDR3 is TGTGCCAGCAGCTCCACTAGCGGGAGCGAGACCCAGTACTTC. This rearrangement joins TRBV7-3 to TRBJ2-5; 11 bases agree with TRBD2. The CDR3 extends over 14 amino acids. In germline, CDR1 is SGHTA, CDR2 FQGTGA. With 4 bases clipped from V and 5 bases from J, the junction kept 3 bases outside the gene matches.

V usage is TRBV10-3 and J usage is TRBJ2-1; 9 bases are a match to TRBD1. CDR1 is ENHRY, CDR2 SYGVKD, per germline. The J segment lost 4 bases and the V segment lost 7 bases, leaving 11 bases of the junction unmatched. This CDR3 region has 16 residues. The CDR3: CAITKTPGQGYNEQFF. The CDR3 DNA is TGTGCCATCACCAAAACACCGGGACAGGGATACAATGAGCAGTTCTTC.

This clonotype was found many times. The chain has TRBV20-1 and TRBJ1-5, with a possible D match to TRBD1 (6 bases). The CDR3 sequence is 14 residues long. With 1 base removed from V and 1 base from J, the gap between germline ends came to 8 bases. Germline CDR1 and CDR2: DFQATT and SNEGSKA (reference sequence). CDR3 sequence (DNA): TGCAGTGCTAGAGTGCAGGGGAGCAATCAGCCCCAGCATTTT. Encoded protein: CSARVQGSNQPQHF.

In its sample, this clonotype was seen many times. The chain has TRBV12-3 or TRBV12-4 and TRBJ1-1; no reliable D call. This CDR3 is 14 amino acids long. The V and J ends lost 3 bases and 1 base respectively, with 9 bases between them. CDR3 coding DNA: TGTGCCAGCAGTTTGGACCGAACGAACACTGAAGCTTTCTTT. Amino acid sequence: CASSLDRTNTEAFF.

This clonotype has only a few counts. The chain employs TRBV5-1 and TRBJ2-1, with 8 bases lining up with TRBD2. CDR3 length: 17 amino acids. Unmatched junction bases numbered 13, after V lost 2 bases and J lost 6 bases. CDR1 SGHRS and CDR2 YFSETQ come from the germline V gene. The CDR3 is CASSFIPQAGDGNEQFF. The CDR3 DNA is TGCGCCAGCAGCTTCATACCCCAAGCGGGAGACGGCAATGAGCAGTTCTTC.

The chain recombines TRBV6-2 or TRBV6-3 with TRBJ2-5; 7 bases map to TRBD1. Trimming removed 6 bases from V and 2 bases from J; junction bases left unmatched: 6. CDR1 and CDR2 (germline): MNHEY, SVGEGT. This CDR3 has 14 residues. The CDR3 here is CASSHTGQQETQYF. The CDR3 nucleotides read TGTGCCAGCAGCCACACGGGACAGCAAGAGACCCAGTACTTC.

The chain has TRBV6-2 or TRBV6-3 and TRBJ2-2; TRBD1 might be the D (5 bases). CDR1 MNHEY and CDR2 SVGEGT come from the germline V gene. V was shortened by 3 bases and J by 1 base, with 9 bases between the two germline ends. The CDR3 covers 15 residues. The CDR3 DNA reads as TGTGCCAGCAGTTATTGGACAAGGAACACCGGGGAGCTGTTTTTT. Translated, it gives CASSYWTRNTGELFF.

This clonotype was recorded only once. The genes are TRBV7-2 and TRBJ2-3; TRBD2 matches at 9 bases. V shed 7 bases and J 0 bases; nucleotides not matched to a gene: 5. CDR3 length: 15 amino acids. The germline V gene encodes CDR1 SGHTA and CDR2 FQGNSA. The CDR3 coding sequence is TGTGCCAGCACTCGACTAGCGGCAAGCACAGATACGCAGTATTTT. Residues: CASTRLAASTDTQYF.

In the case of this clonotype: One end of the junction does not line up with germline, which may come from a read error. V is TRBV5-1 and J is TRBJ2-5; unclear D gene. The CDR3 runs 12 residues. CDR1 is SGHRS and CDR2 is YFSETQ in the germline V gene. The CDR3 region is CASGVSQEAQYF. The DNA of the CDR3 is TGCGCCAGCGGGGTCAGCCAAGAGGCCCAGTACTTC.

This clonotype was seen many times. This rearrangement joins TRBV15 to TRBJ2-5; 8 nucleotides line up with TRBD2. In germline, CDR1 is LNHNV, CDR2 YYDKDF (reference sequence). The CDR3 covers 15 residues. The ends lost 4 bases at V and 3 bases at J; junction bases unmatched: 7. In DNA form, the CDR3 reads TGTGCCACCAGCAAAACCGGGACTAGAGAAGAGACCCAGTACTTC. Its translation: CATSKTGTREETQYF.

The chain combines TRBV29-1 with TRBJ1-1; D possibly corresponds to TRBD1 (6 bases). V shed 4 bases and J shed 0 bases, with 15 bases lying between them. The germline V gene encodes CDR1 SQVTM and CDR2 ANQGSEA. This CDR3 region has 15 residues. The CDR3 DNA follows: TGCAGCGTTGCCTCCGGGGGCTCACTGAACACTGAAGCTTTCTTT. Encoded protein: CSVASGGSLNTEAFF. The complete variable domain, with remaining parts taken from reference TRBV29-1 and TRBJ1-1, reads SAVISQKPSRDICQRGTSLTIQCQVDSQVTMMFWYRQQPGQSLTLIATANQGSEATYESGFVIDKFPISRPNLTFSTLTVSNMSPEDSSIYLCSVASGGSLNTEAFFGQGTRLTVV.